The entry below gives a single T cell receptor (beta chain) sequence along with its context. As yet, its antigen is unknown. V shed 5 bases and J shed 4 bases, with 18 bases lying between them. This CDR3 has 16 amino acids. Germline V gene lookup returns CDR1 SQVTM and CDR2 ANQGSEA. Using immunoSEQ multiplex PCR, the repertoire was profiled, and TCRdb retains in-frame clones only, with some absent. Among tens of thousands of clones listed, more than 80% were seen once. The sample comes from a study of OX40 agonist ivuxolimab in advanced cancers. The overall study: Checkpoint inhibitors had been given previously to roughly 40% of patients. Two cutaneous melanoma patients and one hepatocellular carcinoma patient, three in all, had partial responses. Overall study results and limits: At 0.1 to 3.0 mg/kg and by week 6, clonal expansion occurred in CD4+ and CD8+ blood T cells.

The cohort excluded patients with autoimmune disease history or systemic immunosuppression. This chain links TRBV29-1 with TRBJ2-6, with D uncertain. This clonotype was sampled from an adult with an advanced solid tumor such as melanoma, head and neck, liver or kidney cancer. The sample consisted of CD4+ or CD8+ T cells sorted from blood, taken in a trial of the OX40 agonist ivuxolimab. CDR3 in amino acids: CSVSHQFGAGANVLTF. As DNA, the CDR3 is TGCAGCGTTTCGCATCAGTTCGGTGCAGGGGCCAACGTCCTGACTTTC.